This T cell receptor beta chain was observed in a study of memory CD4+ T cells and cytomegalovirus serostatus. Single viable CD3+CD4+CD8-CD45RO+ cells were sorted as the memory CD4+ T cells. Broader study findings: A US-trained random forest predicted CMV serostatus with median AUC around 0.91. About 40% of the roughly 160 known CMV-associated TCRbeta sequences appeared in CD4+ memory.

Germline loops: CDR1 SNHLY, CDR2 FYNNEI. The CDR3 length is 12 residues. V was cut by 6 bases and J by 5 bases, with 11 bases left in between. Clones were sequenced by immunoSEQ multiplex PCR, and TCRdb holds only the in-frame ones, with some missing. The data show 56,000 or so clones, about four fifths seen once. Remarks on this clone: Its antigen remains unidentified.

This TCR derives from an adult in good health and CMV-seronegative. The chain combines TRBV2 with TRBJ2-7; perhaps TRBD1 as D (6 bases). Sequencing was carried out using memory CD4+ T cells from blood. The CDR3 protein is CASRVQGHEQYF. CDR3 nucleotides: TGTGCCAGCAGGGTACAGGGCCACGAGCAGTACTTC.